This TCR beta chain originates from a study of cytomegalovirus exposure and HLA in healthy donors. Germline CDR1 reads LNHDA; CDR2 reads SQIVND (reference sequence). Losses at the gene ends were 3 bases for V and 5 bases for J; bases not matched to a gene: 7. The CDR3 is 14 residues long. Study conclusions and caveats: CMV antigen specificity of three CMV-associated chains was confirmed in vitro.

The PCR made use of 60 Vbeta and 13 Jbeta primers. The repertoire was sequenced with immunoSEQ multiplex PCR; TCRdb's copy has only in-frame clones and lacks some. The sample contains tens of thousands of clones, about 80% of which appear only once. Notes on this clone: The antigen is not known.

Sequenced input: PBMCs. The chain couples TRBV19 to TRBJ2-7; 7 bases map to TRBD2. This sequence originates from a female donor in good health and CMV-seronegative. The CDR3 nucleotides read TGTGCCAGTAGTATGGGGGGGGGACCCCACGAGCAGTACTTC. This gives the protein CASSMGGGPHEQYF. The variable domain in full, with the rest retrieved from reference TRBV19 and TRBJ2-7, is DGGITQSPKYLFRKEGQNVTLSCEQNLNHDAMYWYRQDPGQGLRLIYYSQIVNDFQKGDIAEGYSVSREKKESFPLTVTSAQKNPTAFYLCASSMGGGPHEQYFGPGTRLTVT.